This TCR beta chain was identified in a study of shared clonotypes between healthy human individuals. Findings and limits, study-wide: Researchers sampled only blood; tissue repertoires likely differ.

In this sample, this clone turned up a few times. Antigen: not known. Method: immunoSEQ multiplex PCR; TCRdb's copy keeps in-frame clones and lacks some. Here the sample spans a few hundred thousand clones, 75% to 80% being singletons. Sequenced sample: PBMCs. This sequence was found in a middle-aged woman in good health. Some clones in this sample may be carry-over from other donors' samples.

The CDR3: CASSPHSGTSTDTQYF. In DNA form, the CDR3 reads TGTGCCAGCAGCCCCCATAGCGGGACTAGCACAGATACGCAGTATTTT. The rearrangement joins TRBV7-2 to TRBJ2-3; 8 nucleotides align to TRBD2. Germline CDR1 SGHTA, CDR2 FQGNSA. V lost 5 bases and J lost 0; bases outside the gene matches: 7. This CDR3 comprises 16 residues.